A selection of T cell receptor beta chains follows, all from one sample in a study of blood T cell repertoires in COVID-19. Using immunoSEQ multiplex PCR, the repertoire was profiled, and TCRdb retains in-frame clones only, with some absent. The data contain about 200,000 clones, 86% of them singletons. Sequencing was done on a sample of peripheral blood. All receptors derive from a man aged 25 to 45 who had recovered from COVID-19. Both conserved end residues are part of each CDR3. Fields, in order: CDR3 protein, CDR3 DNA, clone size, V gene, J gene, D gene. D genes are given only for firm matches. The listing skips clone size in some rows; elsewhere it reads once, few, many or a size class.

CASSYAGFGYTF,TGTGCCAGCAGTTACGCGGGTTTTGGCTACACCTTC,few,TRBV6-5,TRBJ1-2,-
CASSLGDTYQETQYF,TGTGCCAGCAGCTTAGGGGACACTTACCAAGAGACCCAGTACTTC,-,TRBV7-7,TRBJ2-5,-
CASSPGTGASSGNTIYF,TGTGCCAGCTCACCCGGGACAGGGGCCAGCTCTGGAAACACCATATATTTT,-,TRBV18,TRBJ1-3,TRBD1
CASSIFAGDPTGELFF,TGTGCCAGTAGTATTTTTGCGGGGGACCCCACCGGGGAGCTGTTTTTT,once,TRBV19,TRBJ2-2,TRBD2
CASSVAFQGYSPLHF,TGTGCCAGCAGCGTAGCATTCCAGGGTTATTCACCCCTCCACTTT,-,TRBV9,TRBJ1-6,-
CASSSGPGDEKLFF,TGTGCCAGTAGTAGCGGGCCCGGTGATGAAAAACTGTTTTTT,-,TRBV19,TRBJ1-4,-
CASSLEGFRRYNEQFF,TGTGCCAGCAGCTTGGAGGGGTTTCGTAGGTACAATGAGCAGTTCTTC,-,TRBV5-8,TRBJ2-1,-
CASSYIAGVYEQYF,TGTGCCAGCAGTTATATCGCAGGGGTCTACGAGCAGTACTTC,-,TRBV6-5,TRBJ2-7,-
CVTGGSSGNTIYF,TGTGTCACGGGTGGGTCATCTGGAAACACCATATATTTT,-,TRBV19,TRBJ1-3,-
CASSSTDRGTDTQYF,TGTGCCAGCAGCTCGACGGACAGGGGCACAGATACGCAGTATTTT,once,TRBV7-2,TRBJ2-3,TRBD1
CASSSLGNTIYF,TGTGCCAGCAGTTCCCTTGGAAACACCATATATTTT,-,TRBV6-2/TRBV6-3,TRBJ1-3,-
CASSVPRENTEAFF,TGTGCCAGCAGCGTCCCGAGGGAGAACACTGAAGCTTTCTTT,-,TRBV7-2,TRBJ1-1,-
CASRELGNQPQHF,TGTGCCAGTAGGGAGTTGGGCAATCAGCCCCAGCATTTT,-,TRBV19,TRBJ1-5,-
CASSVATSGARETQYF,TGTGCCAGCAGCGTAGCAACTAGCGGGGCCCGGGAGACCCAGTACTTC,-,TRBV9,TRBJ2-5,TRBD2
CASSGTDSPYGYTF,TGTGCCAGCAGCGGGACGGACAGCCCCTATGGCTACACCTTC,-,TRBV5-6,TRBJ1-2,-
CASSVGTPIGGGPSYEQYF,TGTGCCAGCAGCGTAGGTACCCCGATCGGGGGAGGTCCTTCCTACGAGCAGTACTTC,-,TRBV9,TRBJ2-7,-
CASSSTRDDTQYF,TGTGCCAGCAGCAGTACTAGAGACGATACGCAGTATTTT,once,TRBV7-2,TRBJ2-3,-
CASSLAGLGGYGYTF,TGTGCCAGCAGCCTGGCAGGCTTAGGGGGCTATGGCTACACCTTC,once,TRBV5-4,TRBJ1-2,-
CASSQAQGSNQPQHF,TGCGCCAGCAGCCAAGCTCAGGGTAGCAATCAGCCCCAGCATTTT,-,TRBV4-1,TRBJ1-5,-
CASSQDVGQGFYEQYF,TGTGCCAGCAGCCAAGACGTCGGACAGGGGTTCTACGAGCAGTACTTC,many,TRBV14,TRBJ2-7,TRBD1
CASSPTLGNQPQHF,TGTGCCAGCAGCCCAACTCTGGGCAATCAGCCCCAGCATTTT,-,TRBV28,TRBJ1-5,-
CASSYGRTEAFF,TGTGCCAGCAGTTACGGTCGGACTGAAGCTTTCTTT,-,TRBV27,TRBJ1-1,-
CASSQDRLERSPLHF,TGCGCCAGCAGCCAAGATCGCCTCGAGCGATCACCCCTCCACTTT,-,TRBV4-1,TRBJ1-6,-
CASSYRGGGTEAFF,TGTGCCAGCAGTTACAGGGGCGGTGGCACTGAAGCTTTCTTT,-,TRBV28,TRBJ1-1,TRBD1
CASSLTGNTEAFF,TGTGCCAGCAGTCTTACGGGGAACACTGAAGCTTTCTTT,-,TRBV12-3/TRBV12-4,TRBJ1-1,-
CASSPEQENTEAFF,TGTGCCAGCAGCCCAGAACAGGAGAACACTGAAGCTTTCTTT,few,TRBV5-4,TRBJ1-1,-
CASTQGGAAEAFF,TGTGCCAGCACTCAAGGGGGCGCGGCTGAAGCTTTCTTT,once,TRBV7-9,TRBJ1-1,TRBD1
CASSNRQGGTEAFF,TGCGCCAGCAGCAATCGACAGGGGGGCACTGAAGCTTTCTTT,-,TRBV5-1,TRBJ1-1,TRBD1
CATSGSTGTNQPQHF,TGTGCCACCAGTGGGAGTACAGGGACAAATCAGCCCCAGCATTTT,once,TRBV24-1,TRBJ1-5,-
CASSPGAAHNEKLFF,TGCGCCAGCAGCCCGGGTGCAGCCCATAATGAAAAACTGTTTTTT,-,TRBV5-1,TRBJ1-4,-
CASSPGLAGNTGELFF,TGTGCCAGCAGCCCCGGACTAGCGGGGAACACCGGGGAGCTGTTTTTT,-,TRBV11-3,TRBJ2-2,TRBD2
CSVGGGNSPLHF,TGCAGCGTGGGGGGGGGAAATTCACCCCTCCACTTT,few,TRBV29-1,TRBJ1-6,-
CASSLKGVDYGYTF,TGTGCCAGCAGCTTGAAAGGGGTCGACTATGGCTACACCTTC,-,TRBV5-4,TRBJ1-2,-
CASSYRGLGNSPLHF,TGTGCCAGCAGTTACCGGGGACTAGGGAATTCACCCCTCCACTTT,-,TRBV6-5,TRBJ1-6,-
CASFGGFTPQETQYF,TGTGCCAGCTTTGGAGGGTTCACACCACAAGAGACCCAGTACTTC,-,TRBV7-9,TRBJ2-5,-
CASSPWTGRGTGELFF,TGTGCCAGCAGCCCATGGACAGGGCGGGGAACCGGGGAGCTGTTTTTT,-,TRBV3-1/TRBV3-2,TRBJ2-2,TRBD1
CASSYMRSALDYGYTF,TGTGCCAGCAGCTATATGCGGTCGGCGTTAGACTATGGCTACACCTTC,-,TRBV7-9,TRBJ1-2,-
CASRLAGQETQYF,TGTGCCAGCAGACTAGCGGGGCAAGAGACCCAGTACTTC,few,TRBV12-3/TRBV12-4,TRBJ2-5,TRBD2
CATSDLRTSTGGGNQPQHF,TGTGCCACCAGTGATTTGCGGACCAGTACAGGGGGCGGCAATCAGCCCCAGCATTTT,-,TRBV24-1,TRBJ1-5,TRBD1
CASSHASADQETQYF,TGTGCCAGCAGCCACGCGTCGGCGGACCAAGAGACCCAGTACTTC,-,TRBV4-2,TRBJ2-5,-
CASSIGRGYEQYF,TGTGCCAGTAGTATCGGCAGGGGTTACGAGCAGTACTTC,-,TRBV19,TRBJ2-7,-
CASSDRPNIEDGYTF,TGTGCCAGCAGTGACCGGCCCAACATAGAGGATGGCTACACCTTC,-,TRBV2,TRBJ1-2,-
CASSIMGANQPQHF,TGTGCCAGTAGTATAATGGGAGCGAATCAGCCCCAGCATTTT,-,TRBV19,TRBJ1-5,-
CVSAGVTKDGPNTDTQYF,TGCGTCTCCGCGGGTGTGACCAAGGATGGTCCGAACACAGATACGCAGTATTTT,-,TRBV14,TRBJ2-3,-
CASSRRTSGGVDTQYF,TGCGCCAGCAGCCGAAGGACTAGCGGGGGGGTGGATACGCAGTATTTT,few,TRBV4-1,TRBJ2-3,TRBD2